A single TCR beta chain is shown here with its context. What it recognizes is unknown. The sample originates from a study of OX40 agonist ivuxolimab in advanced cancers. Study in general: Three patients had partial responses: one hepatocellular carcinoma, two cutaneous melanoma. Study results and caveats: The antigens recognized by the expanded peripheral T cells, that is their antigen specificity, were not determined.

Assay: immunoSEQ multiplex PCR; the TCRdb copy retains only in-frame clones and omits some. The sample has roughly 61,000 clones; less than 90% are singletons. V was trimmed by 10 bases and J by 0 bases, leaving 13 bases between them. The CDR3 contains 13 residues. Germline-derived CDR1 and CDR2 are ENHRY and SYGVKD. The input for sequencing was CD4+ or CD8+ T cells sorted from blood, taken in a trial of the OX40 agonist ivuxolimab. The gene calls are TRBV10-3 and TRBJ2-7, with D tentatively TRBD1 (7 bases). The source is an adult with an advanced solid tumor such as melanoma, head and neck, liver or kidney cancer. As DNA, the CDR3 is TGTGCCAGCGGGACAGCCTCCTCCTACGAGCAGTACTTC. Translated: CASGTASSYEQYF.